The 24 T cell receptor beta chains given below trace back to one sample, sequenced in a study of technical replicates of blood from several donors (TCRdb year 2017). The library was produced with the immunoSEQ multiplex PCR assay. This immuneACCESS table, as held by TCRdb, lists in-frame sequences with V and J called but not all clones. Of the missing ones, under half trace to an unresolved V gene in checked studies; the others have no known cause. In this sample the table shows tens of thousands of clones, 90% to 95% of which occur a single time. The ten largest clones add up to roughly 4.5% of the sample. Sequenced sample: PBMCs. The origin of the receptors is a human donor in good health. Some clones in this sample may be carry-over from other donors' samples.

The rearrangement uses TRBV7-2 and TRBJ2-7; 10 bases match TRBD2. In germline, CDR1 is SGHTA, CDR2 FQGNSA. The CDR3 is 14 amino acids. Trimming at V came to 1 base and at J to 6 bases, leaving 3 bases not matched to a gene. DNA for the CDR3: TGTGCCAGCAGCTTAGGACTAGCGGGCTCCGAGCAGTACTTC. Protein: CASSLGLAGSEQYF.

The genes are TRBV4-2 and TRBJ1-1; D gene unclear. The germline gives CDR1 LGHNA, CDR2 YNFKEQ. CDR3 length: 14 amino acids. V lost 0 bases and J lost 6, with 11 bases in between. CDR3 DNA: TGTGCCAGCAGCCAAGAAAGTTACCGCGCTGAAGCTTTCTTT. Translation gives CASSQESYRAEAFF.

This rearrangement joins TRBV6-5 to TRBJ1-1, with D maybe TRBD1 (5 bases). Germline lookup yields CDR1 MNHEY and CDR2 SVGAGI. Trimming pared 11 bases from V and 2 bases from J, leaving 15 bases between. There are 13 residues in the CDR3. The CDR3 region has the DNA TGTGCCGTCTTTGGGACTTTAAACACTGAAGCTTTCTTT. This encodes CAVFGTLNTEAFF.

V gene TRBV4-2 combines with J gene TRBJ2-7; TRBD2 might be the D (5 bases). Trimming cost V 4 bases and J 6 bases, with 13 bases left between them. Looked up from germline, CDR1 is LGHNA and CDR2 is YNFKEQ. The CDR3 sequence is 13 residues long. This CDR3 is CASSPEGVGEQYF. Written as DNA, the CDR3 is TGTGCCAGCAGCCCCGAGGGAGTAGGCGAGCAGTACTTC.

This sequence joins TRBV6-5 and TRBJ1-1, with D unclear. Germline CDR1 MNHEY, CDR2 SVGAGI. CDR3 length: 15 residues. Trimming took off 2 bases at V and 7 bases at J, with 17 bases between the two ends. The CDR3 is CASSYVVGGPGEAFF. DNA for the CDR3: TGTGCCAGCAGTTACGTGGTTGGAGGGCCCGGTGAAGCTTTCTTT.

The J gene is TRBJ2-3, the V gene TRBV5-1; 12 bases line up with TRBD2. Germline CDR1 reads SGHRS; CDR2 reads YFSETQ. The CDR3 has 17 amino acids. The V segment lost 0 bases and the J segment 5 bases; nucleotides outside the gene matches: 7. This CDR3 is CASSLAASSGGEDTQYF. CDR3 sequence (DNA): TGCGCCAGCAGCTTGGCTGCGTCTAGCGGGGGGGAAGATACGCAGTATTTT.

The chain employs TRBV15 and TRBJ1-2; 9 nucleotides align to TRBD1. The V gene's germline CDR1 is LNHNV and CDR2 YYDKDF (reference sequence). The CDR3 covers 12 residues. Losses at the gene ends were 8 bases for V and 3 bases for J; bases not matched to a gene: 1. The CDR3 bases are TGTGCCACCGGGACAGGGTACTATGGCTACACCTTC. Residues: CATGTGYYGYTF.

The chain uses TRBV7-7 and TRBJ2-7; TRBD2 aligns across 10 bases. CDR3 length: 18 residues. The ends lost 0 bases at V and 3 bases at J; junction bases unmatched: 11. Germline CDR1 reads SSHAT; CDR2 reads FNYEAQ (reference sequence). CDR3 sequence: CASSLAGLAAQRVYEQYF. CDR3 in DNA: TGTGCCAGCAGCTTAGCCGGACTAGCGGCCCAGAGGGTCTACGAGCAGTACTTC.

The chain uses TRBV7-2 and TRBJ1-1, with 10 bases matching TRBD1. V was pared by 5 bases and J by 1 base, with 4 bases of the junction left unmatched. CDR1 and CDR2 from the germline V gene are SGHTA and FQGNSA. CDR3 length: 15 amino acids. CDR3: CASSTRTGGNTEAFF. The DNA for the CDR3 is TGTGCCAGCAGCACCCGGACAGGGGGGAACACTGAAGCTTTCTTT.

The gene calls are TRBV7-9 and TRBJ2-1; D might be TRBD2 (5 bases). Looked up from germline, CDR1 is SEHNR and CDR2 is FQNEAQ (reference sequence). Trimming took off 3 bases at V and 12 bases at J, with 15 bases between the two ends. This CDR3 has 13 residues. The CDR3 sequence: CASSFISGERQFF. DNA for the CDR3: TGTGCCAGCAGCTTTATCTCCGGGGAACGGCAGTTCTTC.

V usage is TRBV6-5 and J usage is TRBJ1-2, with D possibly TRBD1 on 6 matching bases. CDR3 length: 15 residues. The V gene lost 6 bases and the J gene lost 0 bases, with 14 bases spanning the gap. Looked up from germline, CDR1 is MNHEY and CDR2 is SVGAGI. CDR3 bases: TGTGCCAGCAGCCCCGGGACACTTTCTAACTATGGCTACACCTTC. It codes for CASSPGTLSNYGYTF.

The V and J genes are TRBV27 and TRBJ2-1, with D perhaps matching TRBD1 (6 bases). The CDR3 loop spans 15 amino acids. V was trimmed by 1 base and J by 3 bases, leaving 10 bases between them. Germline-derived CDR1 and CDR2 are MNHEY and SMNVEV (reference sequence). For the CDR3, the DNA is TGTGCCAGCAGTTTATTAGGACAGATCTACAATGAGCAGTTCTTC. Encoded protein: CASSLLGQIYNEQFF.

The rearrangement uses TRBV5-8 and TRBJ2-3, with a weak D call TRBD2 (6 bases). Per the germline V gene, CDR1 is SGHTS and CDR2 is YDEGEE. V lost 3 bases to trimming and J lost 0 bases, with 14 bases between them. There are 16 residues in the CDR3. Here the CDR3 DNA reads TGTGCCAGCAGCTCCGGACTATTTGCCAGCACAGATACGCAGTATTTT. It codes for CASSSGLFASTDTQYF.

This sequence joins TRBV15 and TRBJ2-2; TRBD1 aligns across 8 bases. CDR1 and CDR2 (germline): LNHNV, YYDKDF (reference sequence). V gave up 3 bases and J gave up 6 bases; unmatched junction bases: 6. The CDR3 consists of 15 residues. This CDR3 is CATSSPDRGPGELFF. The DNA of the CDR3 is TGTGCCACCAGCAGCCCCGACAGGGGTCCCGGGGAGCTGTTTTTT.

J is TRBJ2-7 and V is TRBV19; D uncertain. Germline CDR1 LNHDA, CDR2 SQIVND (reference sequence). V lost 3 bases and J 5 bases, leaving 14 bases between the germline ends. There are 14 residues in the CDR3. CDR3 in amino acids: CASSIFLDSHEQYF. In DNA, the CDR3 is TGTGCCAGTAGTATCTTCTTAGATAGCCACGAGCAGTACTTC.

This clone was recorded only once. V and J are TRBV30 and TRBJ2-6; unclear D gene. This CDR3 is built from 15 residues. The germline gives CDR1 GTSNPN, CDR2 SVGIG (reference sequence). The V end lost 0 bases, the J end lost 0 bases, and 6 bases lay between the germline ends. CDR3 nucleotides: TGTGCCTGGAGTGTTATCTTCTCTGGGGCCAACGTCCTGACTTTC. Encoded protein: CAWSVIFSGANVLTF.

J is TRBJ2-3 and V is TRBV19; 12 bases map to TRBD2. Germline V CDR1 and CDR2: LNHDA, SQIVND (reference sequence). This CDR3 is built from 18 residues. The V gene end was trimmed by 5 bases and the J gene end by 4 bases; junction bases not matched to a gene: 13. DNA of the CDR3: TGTGCCAGTAGTCCCCGGACTAGCGGGAAGGGGGGAGCAGATACGCAGTATTTT. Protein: CASSPRTSGKGGADTQYF.

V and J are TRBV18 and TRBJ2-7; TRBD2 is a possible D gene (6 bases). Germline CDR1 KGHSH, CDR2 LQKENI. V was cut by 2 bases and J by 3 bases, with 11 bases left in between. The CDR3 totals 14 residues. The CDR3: CASSPAGTSYEQYF. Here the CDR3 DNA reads TGTGCCAGCTCACCAGCGGGAACTAGCTACGAGCAGTACTTC.

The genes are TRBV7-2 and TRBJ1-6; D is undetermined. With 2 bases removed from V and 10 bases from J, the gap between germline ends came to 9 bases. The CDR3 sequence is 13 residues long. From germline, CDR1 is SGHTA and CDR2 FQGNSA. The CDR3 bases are TGTGCCAGCAGCTTAATTGAGAAATCACCCCTCCACTTT. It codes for CASSLIEKSPLHF. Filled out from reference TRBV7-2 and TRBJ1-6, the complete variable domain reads GAGVSQSPSNKVTEKGKDVELRCDPISGHTALYWYRQSLGQGLEFLIYFQGNSAPDKSGLPSDRFSAERTGGSVSTLTIQRTQQEDSAVYLCASSLIEKSPLHFGNGTRLTVT.

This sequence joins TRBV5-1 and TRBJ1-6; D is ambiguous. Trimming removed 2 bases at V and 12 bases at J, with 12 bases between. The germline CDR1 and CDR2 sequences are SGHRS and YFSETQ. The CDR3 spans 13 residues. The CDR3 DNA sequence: TGCGCCAGCAGCTTAACGGAGTCTCAACCCCTCCACTTT. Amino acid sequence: CASSLTESQPLHF.

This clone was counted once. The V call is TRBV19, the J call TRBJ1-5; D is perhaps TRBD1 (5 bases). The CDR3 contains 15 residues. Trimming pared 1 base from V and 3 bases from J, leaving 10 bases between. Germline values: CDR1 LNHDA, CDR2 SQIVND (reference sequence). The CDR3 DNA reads TGTGCCAGTAGTATAGCCCCAGGGATCAATCAGCCCCAGCATTTT. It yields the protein CASSIAPGINQPQHF.

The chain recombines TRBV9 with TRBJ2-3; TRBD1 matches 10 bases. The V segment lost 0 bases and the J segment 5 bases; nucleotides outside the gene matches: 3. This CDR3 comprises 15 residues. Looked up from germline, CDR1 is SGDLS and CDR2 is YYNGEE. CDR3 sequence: CASSVEGQGKDTQYF. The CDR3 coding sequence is TGTGCCAGCAGCGTAGAGGGACAGGGGAAAGATACGCAGTATTTT.

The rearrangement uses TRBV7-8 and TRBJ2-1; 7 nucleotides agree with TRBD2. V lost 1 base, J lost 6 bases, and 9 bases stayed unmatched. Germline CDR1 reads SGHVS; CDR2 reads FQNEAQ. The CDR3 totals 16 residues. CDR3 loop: CASSLESGMILNEQFF. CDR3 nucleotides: TGTGCCAGCAGCTTAGAGAGCGGGATGATTCTCAATGAGCAGTTCTTC.

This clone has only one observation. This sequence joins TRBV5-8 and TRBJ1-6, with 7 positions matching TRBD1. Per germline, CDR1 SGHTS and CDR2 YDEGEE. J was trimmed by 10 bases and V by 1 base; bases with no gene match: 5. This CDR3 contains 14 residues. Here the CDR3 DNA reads TGTGCCAGCAGCTTGAGGACAGGATTCTCACCCCTCCACTTT. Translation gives CASSLRTGFSPLHF.